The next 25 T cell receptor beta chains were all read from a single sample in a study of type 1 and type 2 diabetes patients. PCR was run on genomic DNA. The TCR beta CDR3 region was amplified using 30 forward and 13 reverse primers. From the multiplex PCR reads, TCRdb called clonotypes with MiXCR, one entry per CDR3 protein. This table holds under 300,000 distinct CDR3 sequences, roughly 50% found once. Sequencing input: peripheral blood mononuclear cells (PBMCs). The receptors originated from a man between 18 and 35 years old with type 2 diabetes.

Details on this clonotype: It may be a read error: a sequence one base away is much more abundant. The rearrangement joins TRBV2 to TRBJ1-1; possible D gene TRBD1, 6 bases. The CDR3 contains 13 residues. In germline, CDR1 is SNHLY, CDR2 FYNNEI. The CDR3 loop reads CAGRVTGYTEAFF. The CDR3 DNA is TGTGCCGGCAGGGTAACAGGGTACACTGAAGCTTTCTTT.

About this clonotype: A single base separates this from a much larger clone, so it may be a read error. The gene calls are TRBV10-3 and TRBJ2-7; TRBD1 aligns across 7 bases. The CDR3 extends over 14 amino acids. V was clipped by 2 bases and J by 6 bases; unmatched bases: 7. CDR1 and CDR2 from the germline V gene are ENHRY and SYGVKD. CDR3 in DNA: TGTGCCATCAGTGAGGGGACAGTTTCTCTCGAGCAGTACTTC. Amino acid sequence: CAISEGTVSLEQYF.

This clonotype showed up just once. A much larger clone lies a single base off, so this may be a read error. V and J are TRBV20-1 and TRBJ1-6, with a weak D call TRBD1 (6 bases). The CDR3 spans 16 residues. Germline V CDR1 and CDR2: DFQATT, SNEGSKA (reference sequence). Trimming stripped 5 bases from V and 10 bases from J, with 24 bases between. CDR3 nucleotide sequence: TGCAGTGCTGCCCGGGACGGGGGCGCAAAAAGCTCACCCCTCCACTTT. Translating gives CSAARDGGAKSSPLHF.

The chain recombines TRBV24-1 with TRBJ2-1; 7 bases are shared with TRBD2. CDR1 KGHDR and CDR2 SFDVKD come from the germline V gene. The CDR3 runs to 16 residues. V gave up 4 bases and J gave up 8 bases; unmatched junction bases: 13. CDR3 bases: TGTGCCACCAGTGACCCCTGGACTAGAGGTAGAGATGAGCAGTTCTTC. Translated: CATSDPWTRGRDEQFF.

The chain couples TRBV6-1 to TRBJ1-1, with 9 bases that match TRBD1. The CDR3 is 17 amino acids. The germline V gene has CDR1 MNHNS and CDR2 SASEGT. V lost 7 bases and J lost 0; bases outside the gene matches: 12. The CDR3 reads CASIVTDRGLMNTEAFF. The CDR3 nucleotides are TGTGCCAGCATAGTAACGGACAGGGGCCTCATGAACACTGAAGCTTTCTTT.

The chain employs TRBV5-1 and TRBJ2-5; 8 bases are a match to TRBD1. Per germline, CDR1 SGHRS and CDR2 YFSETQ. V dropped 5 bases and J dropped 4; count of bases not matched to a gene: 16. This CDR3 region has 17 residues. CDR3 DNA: TGCGCCAGCAGACCGACATCTCAGGGGGCCATTGGAGAGACCCAGTACTTC. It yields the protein CASRPTSQGAIGETQYF.

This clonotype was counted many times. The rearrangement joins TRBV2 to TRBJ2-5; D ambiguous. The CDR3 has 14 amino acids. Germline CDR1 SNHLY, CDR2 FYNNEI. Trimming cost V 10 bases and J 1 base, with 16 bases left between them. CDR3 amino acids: CATMDAISQETQYF. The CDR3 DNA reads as TGTGCCACGATGGACGCCATTAGCCAAGAGACCCAGTACTTC.

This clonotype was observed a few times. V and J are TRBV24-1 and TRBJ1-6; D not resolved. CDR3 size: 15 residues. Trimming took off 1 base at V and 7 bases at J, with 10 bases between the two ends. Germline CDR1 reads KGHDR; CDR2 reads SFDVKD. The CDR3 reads CATSDFRRRNSPLHF. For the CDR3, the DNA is TGTGCCACCAGTGATTTTAGACGGAGAAATTCACCCCTCCACTTT.

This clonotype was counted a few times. Here the CDR3 DNA reads TGTGCCAGCAGCGCTCAGCCGGGACTTTCCAATGAGCAGTTCTTC. This translates into CASSAQPGLSNEQFF. The chain uses TRBV7-9 and TRBJ2-1; possibly TRBD2 for D (6 bases). CDR3 length equals 15 residues. Trimming pared 5 bases from V and 6 bases from J, leaving 17 bases between. Germline loops: CDR1 SEHNR, CDR2 FQNEAQ (reference sequence). Together with reference TRBV7-9 and TRBJ2-1, the CDR3 gives the full variable domain: DTGVSQNPRHKITKRGQNVTFRCDPISEHNRLYWYRQTLGQGPEFLTYFQNEAQLEKSRLLSDRFSAERPKGSFSTLEIQRTEQGDSAMYLCASSAQPGLSNEQFFGPGTRLTVL.

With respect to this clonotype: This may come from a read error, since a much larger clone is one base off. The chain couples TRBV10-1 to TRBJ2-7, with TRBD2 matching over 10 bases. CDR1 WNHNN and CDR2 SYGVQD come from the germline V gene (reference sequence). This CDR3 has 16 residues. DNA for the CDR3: TGTGCCATCAGTGAGTCGTTTGGGACTAGCGACAACGAGCAGCACTTC. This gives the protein CAISESFGTSDNEQHF.

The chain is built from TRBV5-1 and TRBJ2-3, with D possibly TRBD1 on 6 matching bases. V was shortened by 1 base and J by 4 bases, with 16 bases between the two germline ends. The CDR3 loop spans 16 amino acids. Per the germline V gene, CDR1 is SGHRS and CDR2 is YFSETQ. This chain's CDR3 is CASSLTTSGVADTQYF. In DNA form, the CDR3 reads TGCGCCAGCAGCTTGACTACTTCAGGGGTCGCAGATACGCAGTATTTT.

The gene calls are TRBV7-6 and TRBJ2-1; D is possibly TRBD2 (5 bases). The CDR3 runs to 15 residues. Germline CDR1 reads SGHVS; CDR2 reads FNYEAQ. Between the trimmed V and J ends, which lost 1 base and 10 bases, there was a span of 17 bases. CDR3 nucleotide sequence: TGTGCCAGCAGCTTAGTTGGACGAAACTCGGGGGAGCAGTTCTTC. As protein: CASSLVGRNSGEQFF.

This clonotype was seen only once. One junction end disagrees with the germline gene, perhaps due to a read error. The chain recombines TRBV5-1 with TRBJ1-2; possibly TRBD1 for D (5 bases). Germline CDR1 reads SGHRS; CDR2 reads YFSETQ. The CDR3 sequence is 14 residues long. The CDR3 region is CASSLGGLVDGYNF. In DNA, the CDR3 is TGCGCCAGCAGCTTGGGGGGGTTGGTGGATGGCTACAACTTC.

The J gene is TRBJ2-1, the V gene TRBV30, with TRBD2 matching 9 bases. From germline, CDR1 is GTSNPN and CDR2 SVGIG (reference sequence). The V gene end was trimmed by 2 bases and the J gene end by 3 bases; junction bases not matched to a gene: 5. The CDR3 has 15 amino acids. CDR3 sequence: CAWSWASGIYNEQFF. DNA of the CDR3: TGTGCCTGGAGTTGGGCTAGCGGGATCTACAATGAGCAGTTCTTC.

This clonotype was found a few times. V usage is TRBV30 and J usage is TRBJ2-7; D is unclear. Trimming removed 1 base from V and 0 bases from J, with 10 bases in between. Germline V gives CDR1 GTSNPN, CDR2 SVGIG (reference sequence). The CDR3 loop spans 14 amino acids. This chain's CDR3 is CAWSDTRFSYEQYF. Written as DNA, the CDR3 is TGTGCCTGGAGTGATACCCGATTCTCCTACGAGCAGTACTTC.

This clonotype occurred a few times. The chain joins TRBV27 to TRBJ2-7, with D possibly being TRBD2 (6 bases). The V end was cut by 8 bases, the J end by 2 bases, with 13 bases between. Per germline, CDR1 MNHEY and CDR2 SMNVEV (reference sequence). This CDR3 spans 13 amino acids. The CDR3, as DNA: TGTGCCAGCGCCGAAAGACTAGCCTACGAGCAGTACTTC. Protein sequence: CASAERLAYEQYF.

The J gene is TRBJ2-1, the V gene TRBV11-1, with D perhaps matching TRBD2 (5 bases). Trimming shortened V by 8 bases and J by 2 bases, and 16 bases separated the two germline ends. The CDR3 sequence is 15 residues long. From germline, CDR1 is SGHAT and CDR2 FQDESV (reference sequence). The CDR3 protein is CASSKALGTYNEQFF. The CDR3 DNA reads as TGTGCCAGCTCCAAGGCACTAGGGACCTACAATGAGCAGTTCTTC.

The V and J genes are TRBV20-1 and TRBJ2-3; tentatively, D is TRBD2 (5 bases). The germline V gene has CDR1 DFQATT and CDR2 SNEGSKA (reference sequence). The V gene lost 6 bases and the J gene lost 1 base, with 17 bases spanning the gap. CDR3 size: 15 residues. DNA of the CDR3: TGCAGTGCCACCTCCGGGATGAGGCGCACAGATACGCAGTATTTT. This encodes CSATSGMRRTDTQYF.

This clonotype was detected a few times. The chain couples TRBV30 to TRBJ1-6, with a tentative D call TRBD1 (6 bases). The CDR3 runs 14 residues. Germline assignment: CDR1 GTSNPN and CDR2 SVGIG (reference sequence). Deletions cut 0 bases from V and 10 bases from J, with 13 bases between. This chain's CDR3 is CAWSVPGEYSPLHF. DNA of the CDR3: TGTGCCTGGAGTGTACCAGGGGAGTACTCACCCCTCCACTTT.

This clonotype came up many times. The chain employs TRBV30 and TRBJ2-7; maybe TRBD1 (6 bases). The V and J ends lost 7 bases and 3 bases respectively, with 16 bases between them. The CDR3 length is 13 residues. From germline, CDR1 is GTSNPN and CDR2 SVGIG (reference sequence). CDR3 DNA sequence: TGTGCCTACAAAGGGGGAGTCGACTACGAGCAGTACTTC. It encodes CAYKGGVDYEQYF.

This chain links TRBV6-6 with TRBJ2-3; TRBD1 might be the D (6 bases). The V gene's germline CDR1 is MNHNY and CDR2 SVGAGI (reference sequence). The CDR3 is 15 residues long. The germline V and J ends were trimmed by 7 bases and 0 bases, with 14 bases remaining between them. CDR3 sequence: CASNPRGTSTDTQYF. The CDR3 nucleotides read TGTGCCAGCAACCCGAGGGGGACCAGCACAGATACGCAGTATTTT.

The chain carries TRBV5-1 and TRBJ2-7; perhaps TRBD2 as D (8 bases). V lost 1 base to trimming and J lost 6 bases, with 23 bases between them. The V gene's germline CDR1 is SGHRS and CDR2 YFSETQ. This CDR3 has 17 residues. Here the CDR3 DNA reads TGCGCCAGCAGCTTGATAGGGGGCGCGGGACTAGGGGGCGAGCAGTACTTC. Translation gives CASSLIGGAGLGGEQYF.

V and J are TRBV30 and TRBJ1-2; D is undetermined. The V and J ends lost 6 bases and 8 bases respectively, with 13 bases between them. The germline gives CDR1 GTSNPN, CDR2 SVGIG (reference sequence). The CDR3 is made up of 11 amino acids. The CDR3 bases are TGTGCCTGCCAAGCCCCGTCGGGCTACACCTTC. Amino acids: CACQAPSGYTF.

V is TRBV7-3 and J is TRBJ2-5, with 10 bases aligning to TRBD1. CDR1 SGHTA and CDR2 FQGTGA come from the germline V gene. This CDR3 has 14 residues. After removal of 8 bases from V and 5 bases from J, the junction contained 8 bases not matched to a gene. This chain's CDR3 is CASERTGGLETQYF. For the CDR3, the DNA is TGTGCCAGCGAACGGACAGGGGGTTTGGAGACCCAGTACTTC.

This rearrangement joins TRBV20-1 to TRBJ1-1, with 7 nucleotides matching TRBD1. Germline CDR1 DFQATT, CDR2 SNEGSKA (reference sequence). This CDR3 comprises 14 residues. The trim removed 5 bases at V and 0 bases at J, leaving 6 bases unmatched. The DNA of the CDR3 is TGCAGTGCTCGGGGACAGCCATTGAACACTGAAGCTTTCTTT. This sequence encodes CSARGQPLNTEAFF.